Below, 31 T cell receptor beta chains from the same sample are listed, as sequenced in a study of blood T cell repertoires in COVID-19. Here immunoSEQ multiplex PCR was the method, and the copy in TCRdb shows in-frame clones only, minus some. This table holds 80,000 or so clones, approximately 80% found once. The specimen was peripheral blood. All receptors derive from a man of 80 years or more with acute or convalescent COVID-19.

The chain uses TRBV29-1 and TRBJ2-2; TRBD2 matches at 12 bases. Germline trimming cut 5 bases from V and 0 bases from J; bases unmatched to any gene: 7. The CDR3 spans 17 residues. Germline assignment: CDR1 SQVTM and CDR2 ANQGSEA. CDR3 DNA: TGCAGCGTTAGGGCTAGCGGGGGGGCATCGAACACCGGGGAGCTGTTTTTT. Translating it yields CSVRASGGASNTGELFF.

This sequence joins TRBV19 and TRBJ1-5; TRBD1 matches 9 bases. After removal of 5 bases from V and 5 bases from J, the junction contained 7 bases not matched to a gene. The CDR3 length is 15 residues. Germline values: CDR1 LNHDA, CDR2 SQIVND (reference sequence). CDR3 residues: CASSFSGQGHQPQHF. Here the CDR3 DNA reads TGTGCCAGTAGTTTCTCGGGACAGGGTCATCAGCCCCAGCATTTT.

The chain joins TRBV7-3 to TRBJ2-2, with D possibly being TRBD2 (6 bases). Germline values: CDR1 SGHTA, CDR2 FQGTGA. The V gene lost 5 bases and the J gene lost 2 bases, with 9 bases spanning the gap. This CDR3 is 14 amino acids long. This chain's CDR3 is CASSPGTNTGELFF. DNA for the CDR3: TGTGCCAGCAGCCCCGGGACTAACACCGGGGAGCTGTTTTTT.

The gene calls are TRBV6-5 and TRBJ1-2, with 7 bases matching TRBD1. Germline V gene lookup returns CDR1 MNHEY and CDR2 SVGAGI. This CDR3 spans 16 amino acids. Germline trimming cut 0 bases from V and 0 bases from J; bases unmatched to any gene: 4. The CDR3 nucleotides read TGTGCCAGCAGTTACTCCGGACAGGTAGCTAACTATGGCTACACCTTC. Protein product: CASSYSGQVANYGYTF.

V gene TRBV7-9 combines with J gene TRBJ2-5, with 10 bases lining up with TRBD1. Germline assignment: CDR1 SEHNR and CDR2 FQNEAQ (reference sequence). J was trimmed by 3 bases and V by 8 bases; bases with no gene match: 3. The CDR3 loop spans 13 amino acids. The CDR3 DNA sequence: TGTGCCAGCCGGGACAGGGGAAAAGAGACCCAGTACTTC. Amino acids: CASRDRGKETQYF.

The chain couples TRBV3-1 (or the pseudogene TRBV3-2) to TRBJ1-2, with D maybe TRBD1 (6 bases). The ends were cut back, 4 bases at V and 3 bases at J, with 9 bases in the middle. The CDR3 is 13 amino acids. The germline V gene encodes CDR1 LGHDT and CDR2 YNNKEL (reference sequence). CDR3 DNA sequence: TGTGCCAGCAGCCGGGACAACTACTATGGCTACACCTTC. Translation gives CASSRDNYYGYTF.

The genes are TRBV29-1 and TRBJ1-1, with D possibly matching TRBD1 (5 bases). The CDR3 consists of 13 residues. The germline CDR1 and CDR2 sequences are SQVTM and ANQGSEA. V lost 4 bases and J 1 base, leaving 10 bases between the germline ends. The chain's CDR3 is CSVVGRANTEAFF. DNA for the CDR3: TGCAGCGTTGTGGGCAGGGCGAACACTGAAGCTTTCTTT.

This clone was seen a single time. This chain links TRBV7-9 with TRBJ2-7, with D perhaps matching TRBD1 (5 bases). Germline V gene lookup returns CDR1 SEHNR and CDR2 FQNEAQ (reference sequence). CDR3 length: 15 residues. The V gene lost 4 bases and the J gene lost 2 bases, with 15 bases spanning the gap. CDR3 sequence reads: CASSSWGGQPYEQYF. The DNA for the CDR3 is TGTGCCAGCAGCTCTTGGGGCGGCCAACCCTACGAGCAGTACTTC.

The genes are TRBV10-2 and TRBJ2-1; 9 bases are a match to TRBD2. Trimming at V came to 5 bases and at J to 3 bases, leaving 11 bases not matched to a gene. This CDR3 comprises 17 residues. Germline V gene data show CDR1 as WSHSY and CDR2 as SAAADI. The CDR3 region has the DNA TGCGCCAGCAGTCCACTGGTGCGGGGGGGTTTCTACAATGAGCAGTTCTTC. Its translation is CASSPLVRGGFYNEQFF.

The chain couples TRBV9 to TRBJ2-7; D perhaps matches TRBD2 (5 bases). The CDR3 length is 13 residues. Trimming stripped 0 bases from V and 7 bases from J, with 11 bases between. The germline gives CDR1 SGDLS, CDR2 YYNGEE. CDR3 DNA: TGTGCCAGCAGCGTAGTCGGGGTGGGGGAGCAGTACTTC. Its protein is CASSVVGVGEQYF.

The chain combines TRBV2 with TRBJ2-1, with TRBD2 identical over 9 bases. The germline gives CDR1 SNHLY, CDR2 FYNNEI. There are 14 residues in the CDR3. The V and J ends lost 3 bases and 9 bases, in that order; junction bases with no gene match: 6. The chain's CDR3 is CASSDVIAGVEQFF. The DNA of the CDR3 is TGTGCCAGCAGTGATGTGATAGCGGGGGTTGAGCAGTTCTTC.

The table lists this clone with a count of one. The J gene is TRBJ2-7, the V gene TRBV7-3; D possibly corresponds to TRBD2 (7 bases). Germline values: CDR1 SGHTA, CDR2 FQGTGA. The CDR3 has 13 amino acids. Trimming pared 0 bases from V and 6 bases from J, leaving 9 bases between. CDR3 DNA sequence: TGTGCCAGCAGCTTAACCGGGGGGCGCGAGCAGTACTTC. Translated, it gives CASSLTGGREQYF.

The chain couples TRBV7-9 to TRBJ2-7; TRBD1 agrees at 7 bases. The CDR3 length is 15 residues. Losses at the gene ends were 4 bases for V and 1 base for J; bases not matched to a gene: 7. The germline CDR1 and CDR2 sequences are SEHNR and FQNEAQ (reference sequence). DNA of the CDR3: TGTGCCAGCAGCTCGCGGACAGGTTTATCCTACGAGCAGTACTTC. This gives the protein CASSSRTGLSYEQYF. Supplemented by reference TRBV7-9 and TRBJ2-7, the full variable domain reads DTGVSQNPRHKITKRGQNVTFRCDPISEHNRLYWYRQTLGQGPEFLTYFQNEAQLEKSRLLSDRFSAERPKGSFSTLEIQRTEQGDSAMYLCASSSRTGLSYEQYFGPGTRLTVT.

The rearrangement links TRBV6-2 or TRBV6-3 to TRBJ2-7; TRBD2 is a possible D gene (5 bases). Trimming pared 4 bases from V and 2 bases from J, leaving 9 bases between. The germline CDR1 and CDR2 sequences are MNHEY and SVGEGT. There are 13 residues in the CDR3. CDR3 protein: CASSSRGTYEQYF. The CDR3 DNA sequence: TGTGCCAGCAGTTCGCGAGGGACCTACGAGCAGTACTTC.

V gene TRBV19 combines with J gene TRBJ2-1, with 9 bases aligning to TRBD1. The CDR3 runs to 21 residues. J gave up 0 bases and V 6 bases, and 21 bases lay outside the gene matches. CDR1 and CDR2 (germline): LNHDA, SQIVND (reference sequence). The CDR3 is CASSPTPGQGFVHSSYNEQFF. In nucleotides, the CDR3 is TGTGCCAGTAGCCCCACCCCGGGACAGGGCTTTGTTCATAGCTCCTACAATGAGCAGTTCTTC.

This rearrangement joins TRBV6-1 to TRBJ1-5, with D unclear. Trimming took 5 bases from V and 3 from J, leaving 11 bases between them. This CDR3 contains 14 residues. Germline V gene sequence: CDR1 MNHNS, CDR2 SASEGT. In DNA form, the CDR3 reads TGTGCCAGCAGTTATACGGGTCCCAATCAGCCCCAGCATTTT. It yields the protein CASSYTGPNQPQHF.

The chain uses TRBV5-1 and TRBJ1-1; D unclear. Trimming shortened V by 2 bases and J by 1 base, and 12 bases separated the two germline ends. Germline CDR1 SGHRS, CDR2 YFSETQ. This CDR3 contains 15 residues. The CDR3 DNA reads as TGCGCCAGCAGCTTAATGGGAGTGGGGAACACTGAAGCTTTCTTT. Translating it yields CASSLMGVGNTEAFF. Variable domain in full (rest from reference TRBV5-1 and TRBJ1-1): KAGVTQTPRYLIKTRGQQVTLSCSPISGHRSVSWYQQTPGQGLQFLFEYFSETQRNKGNFPGRFSGRQFSNSRSEMNVSTLELGDSALYLCASSLMGVGNTEAFFGQGTRLTVV.

This clone occurred a few times. This chain joins TRBV6-6 and TRBJ1-3, with 9 bases identical to TRBD1. V lost 9 bases and J lost 3; bases outside the gene matches: 6. Germline assignment: CDR1 MNHNY and CDR2 SVGAGI (reference sequence). The CDR3 covers 14 residues. CDR3 nucleotide sequence: TGTGCCAGTGCACAGGGGGCAGGTGGAAACACCATATATTTT. Translation: CASAQGAGGNTIYF.

The V call is TRBV11-2, the J call TRBJ2-7; the D is unclear. V lost 7 bases, J lost 3 bases, and 13 bases lay in between. The CDR3 is 13 residues long. Germline loops: CDR1 SGHAT, CDR2 FQNNGV. Written as DNA, the CDR3 is TGTGCCAGCACCAACCCCGGTGTCTACGAGCAGTACTTC. This gives the protein CASTNPGVYEQYF.

This chain links TRBV3-1 (or the pseudogene TRBV3-2) with TRBJ1-5; TRBD1 matches at 8 bases. The J segment lost 1 base and the V segment lost 4 bases, leaving 3 bases of the junction unmatched. From germline, CDR1 is LGHDT and CDR2 YNNKEL (reference sequence). The CDR3 length is 15 residues. The CDR3, as DNA: TGTGCCAGCAGCCCACAGGGGGAGAGCAATCAGCCCCAGCATTTT. Encoded protein: CASSPQGESNQPQHF.

The rearrangement links TRBV9 to TRBJ2-3; weak D call: TRBD2 (5 bases). Germline V gene lookup returns CDR1 SGDLS and CDR2 YYNGEE. This CDR3 contains 13 residues. V was clipped by 4 bases and J by 6 bases, with 12 bases between them. DNA of the CDR3: TGTGCCAGCAGCTCCGAAAGAGGGGATACGCAGTATTTT. This gives the protein CASSSERGDTQYF.

The genes are TRBV11-2 and TRBJ2-7; weak D call: TRBD2 (6 bases). From germline, CDR1 is SGHAT and CDR2 FQNNGV. This CDR3 comprises 16 residues. V gave up 4 bases and J gave up 5 bases, with 21 bases separating them. The CDR3 protein is CASSWGDQEGVNEQYF. The CDR3 nucleotides read TGTGCCAGCAGCTGGGGGGACCAAGAGGGTGTCAACGAGCAGTACTTC. The complete variable domain, with remaining parts taken from reference TRBV11-2 and TRBJ2-7, reads EAGVAQSPRYKIIEKRQSVAFWCNPISGHATLYWYQQILGQGPKLLIQFQNNGVVDDSQLPKDRFSAERLKGVDSTLKIQPAKLEDSAVYLCASSWGDQEGVNEQYFGPGTRLTVT.

The chain carries TRBV20-1 and TRBJ2-4; maybe TRBD2 (5 bases). The CDR3 consists of 15 residues. V shed 3 bases and J shed 0 bases, with 12 bases lying between them. CDR1 is DFQATT, CDR2 SNEGSKA, per germline (reference sequence). The CDR3 spells CSASSGEVAKNIQYF. In nucleotides, the CDR3 is TGCAGTGCTAGTTCCGGGGAAGTAGCCAAAAACATTCAGTACTTC.

This clone was counted between two and nine times. For the CDR3, the DNA is TGTGCCAGCACCGACCAGGGTAGGGAGCAGTACTTC. Residues: CASTDQGREQYF. This chain uses TRBV25-1 with TRBJ2-7, with D perhaps matching TRBD1 (5 bases). V lost 7 bases and J 7 bases, leaving 14 bases between the germline ends. Germline CDR1 reads MGHDK; CDR2 reads SYGVNS. The CDR3 is made up of 12 amino acids.

The rearrangement joins TRBV7-3 to TRBJ2-3, with 10 nucleotides matching TRBD1. The CDR3 loop spans 15 amino acids. Germline CDR1 SGHTA, CDR2 FQGTGA. Germline trimming cut 1 base from V and 3 bases from J; bases unmatched to any gene: 1. Written as DNA, the CDR3 is TGTGCCAGCAGCTTAAGGGGACAGGGGACAGATACGCAGTATTTT. This gives the protein CASSLRGQGTDTQYF.

The J gene is TRBJ2-7, the V gene TRBV6-5, with D possibly matching TRBD2 (6 bases). CDR3 length: 12 residues. Trimming cost V 5 bases and J 6 bases, with 11 bases left between them. Germline V gene data show CDR1 as MNHEY and CDR2 as SVGAGI. The CDR3 DNA sequence: TGTGCCAGCAGTACCTTGGGGGGCGAGCAGTACTTC. Residues: CASSTLGGEQYF.

This chain connects TRBV9 to TRBJ2-5, with 11 bases identical to TRBD2. Per germline, CDR1 SGDLS and CDR2 YYNGEE. The CDR3 sequence is 17 residues long. V trimming: 2 bases; J trimming: 2 bases; junction bases outside the gene matches: 8. CDR3 nucleotide sequence: TGTGCCAGCAGCGTTGGTAGCGGGGGGGCGAAGCAAGAGACCCAGTACTTC. Translating gives CASSVGSGGAKQETQYF. The full variable domain, completed using reference TRBV9 and TRBJ2-5, is DSGVTQTPKHLITATGQRVTLRCSPRSGDLSVYWYQQSLDQGLQFLIQYYNGEERAKGNILERFSAQQFPDLHSELNLSSLELGDSALYFCASSVGSGGAKQETQYFGPGTRLLVL.

This clone was counted a single time. The chain couples TRBV2 to TRBJ2-5; D is uncertain. The CDR3 sequence is 14 residues long. V dropped 3 bases and J dropped 2 bases, with 10 bases sitting between them. CDR1 SNHLY and CDR2 FYNNEI come from the germline V gene. The CDR3: CASSDSSLQETQYF. The CDR3 bases are TGTGCCAGCAGTGATAGCAGCTTACAAGAGACCCAGTACTTC.

The chain links TRBV19 to TRBJ1-2; TRBD1 matches 10 bases. V dropped 5 bases and J dropped 8; count of bases not matched to a gene: 8. The CDR3 spans 14 residues. Per the germline V gene, CDR1 is LNHDA and CDR2 is SQIVND (reference sequence). The CDR3 DNA reads TGTGCCAGTAGTCCCCGACAGGGGGCGGAGGGCTACACCTTC. This sequence encodes CASSPRQGAEGYTF.

The chain links TRBV19 to TRBJ2-2, with 8 bases that match TRBD2. Germline V gives CDR1 LNHDA, CDR2 SQIVND (reference sequence). V lost 3 bases and J lost 4; bases outside the gene matches: 4. The CDR3 totals 15 residues. CDR3 sequence reads: CASSIGGGSTGELFF. In DNA, the CDR3 is TGTGCCAGTAGTATCGGCGGGGGGAGCACCGGGGAGCTGTTTTTT.

For this clone: A read error is possible here, since a much larger clone lies one base away. This CDR3 reads CASSIEEGYEQYF. The DNA of the CDR3 is TGTGCCAGTAGTATCGAGGAGGGCTACGAGCAGTACTTC. V usage is TRBV19 and J usage is TRBJ2-7; a weak D match, TRBD2 (6 bases). Germline CDR1 reads LNHDA; CDR2 reads SQIVND (reference sequence). V lost 3 bases and J lost 3, with 9 bases in between. The CDR3 sequence is 13 residues long.